Listed below are T cell receptor beta chains from one sample, sequenced in a study of cytomegalovirus exposure and HLA in healthy donors. Some clones are missing from TCRdb's copy, which holds only in-frame ones; the method was immunoSEQ multiplex PCR. This table has under 200,000 clones, approximately 85% appearing once. Source material: PBMCs. Receptor source: a man aged 50-60 years in good health and CMV-seropositive. CDR3s include the opening cysteine and the closing phenylalanine or tryptophan.

j_call | v_call | cdr3_aa
TRBJ1-6 | TRBV11-3 | CASSLEGRNSPLHF
TRBJ1-1 | TRBV28 | CASSRPIGQANTEAFF
TRBJ1-1 | TRBV28 | CASSSGRGRTEAFF
TRBJ1-2 | TRBV28 | CASRTTGAGGGYTF
TRBJ2-3 | TRBV2 | CASTEGSTDTQYF
TRBJ2-7 | TRBV29-1 | CSMGDRGPYEQYF
TRBJ2-7 | TRBV27 | CASPRGSGVGGQYF
TRBJ2-7 | TRBV18 | CASSTLGEQYF
TRBJ1-1 | TRBV27 | CASSAPSGRHTEAFF
TRBJ2-3 | TRBV9 | CASSVGLAGGPYSTQYF
TRBJ2-7 | TRBV5-1 | CASWAGQGAREQYF
TRBJ2-2 | TRBV7-2 | CASSLDRNTGELFF
TRBJ2-4 | TRBV7-2 | CASSARGAGGAKNIQYF
TRBJ1-1 | TRBV28 | CASSLWTGDMNTEAFF
TRBJ1-3 | TRBV28 | CASSLRYVRGQNGNTIYF
TRBJ2-5 | TRBV5-6 | CASSLRVPDRKETQYF
TRBJ2-2 | TRBV18 | CASSLGGNTGELFF